Shown below are 17 T cell receptor beta chains from a single sample sequenced in a study of PD-L1 blockade in urothelial cancer. The time point is: peripheral blood 6 weeks after treatment start. Some clones are missing from TCRdb's copy, which holds only in-frame ones; the method was immunoSEQ multiplex PCR. Counted here are about 66,000 clones, approximately 91% occurring once; the ten biggest clones make up about 11%. Specimen: PBMCs, collected around atezolizumab (anti-PD-L1) treatment. These receptors all come from a man in his 60s with urothelial cancer.

V usage is TRBV6-5 and J usage is TRBJ1-5, with TRBD1 identical over 9 bases. V gave up 0 bases and J gave up 16 bases; unmatched junction bases: 10. CDR1 is MNHEY, CDR2 SVGAGI, per germline. The CDR3 consists of 14 residues. This chain's CDR3 is CASSYSIRDREKHF. In DNA form, the CDR3 reads TGTGCCAGCAGTTACTCGATAAGGGACAGGGAGAAACATTTT.

CDR3 sequence: CASSLPLAGGPDTQYF. The CDR3, as DNA: TGTGCCTCGTCCCTTCCCCTAGCGGGGGGGCCAGATACGCAGTATTTT. The V gene is TRBV30, the J gene TRBJ2-3; 12 bases line up with TRBD2. Germline lookup yields CDR1 GTSNPN and CDR2 SVGIG (reference sequence). V shed 7 bases and J 4 bases; nucleotides not matched to a gene: 12. The CDR3 runs 16 residues.

This chain uses TRBV5-1 with TRBJ2-7; 8 nucleotides align to TRBD1. The CDR3 loop spans 15 amino acids. With V trimmed by 3 bases and J by 1 base, 6 bases remained unmatched. The germline V gene encodes CDR1 SGHRS and CDR2 YFSETQ. In DNA, the CDR3 is TGCGCCAGCAGCTCCCGACAGGGGTGGTCCTACGAGCAGTACTTC. This translates into CASSSRQGWSYEQYF.

The chain links TRBV30 to TRBJ1-3; D unclear. V lost 3 bases and J lost 0, with 12 bases in between. In germline, CDR1 is GTSNPN, CDR2 SVGIG (reference sequence). The CDR3 is 15 residues long. This CDR3 reads CAWRGKEGSGNTIYF. The DNA of the CDR3 is TGTGCCTGGAGGGGCAAGGAGGGCTCTGGAAACACCATATATTTT.

The chain combines TRBV5-1 with TRBJ2-1; 7 bases agree with TRBD2. Germline CDR1 SGHRS, CDR2 YFSETQ. The length of the CDR3 is 13 residues. The V and J ends lost 0 bases and 9 bases, in that order; junction bases with no gene match: 3. The CDR3 nucleotides are TGCGCCAGCAGCTTGGAAAGGGAGGGTGAGCAGTTCTTC. Protein product: CASSLEREGEQFF.

This chain connects TRBV5-6 to TRBJ1-2, with D maybe TRBD1 (5 bases). The germline gives CDR1 SGHDT, CDR2 YYEEEE. CDR3 length: 14 residues. The ends were cut back, 3 bases at V and 4 bases at J, with 13 bases in the middle. The CDR3 DNA follows: TGTGCCAGCAGCTCCCGGGGGTTGGGCTATGGCTACACCTTC. Protein: CASSSRGLGYGYTF.

The rearrangement links TRBV10-2 to TRBJ1-2; 8 bases are shared with TRBD1. Losses at the gene ends were 0 bases for V and 3 bases for J; bases not matched to a gene: 9. Per the germline V gene, CDR1 is WSHSY and CDR2 is SAAADI. The CDR3 runs to 17 residues. CDR3 region: CASSESVDRVIYYGYTF. DNA of the CDR3: TGCGCCAGCAGTGAGTCGGTGGACAGGGTGATTTACTATGGCTACACCTTC.

J is TRBJ2-1 and V is TRBV5-5; no definite D call. The ends were cut back, 2 bases at V and 5 bases at J, with 5 bases in the middle. CDR3 length: 12 residues. CDR1 and CDR2 (germline): SGHKS, YYEKEE (reference sequence). CDR3 loop: CASSFPDNEQFF. The CDR3 bases are TGTGCCAGCAGCTTCCCGGACAATGAGCAGTTCTTC.

This chain connects TRBV25-1 to TRBJ1-2, with a possible D match to TRBD1 (5 bases). This CDR3 has 14 residues. Germline V gene sequence: CDR1 MGHDK, CDR2 SYGVNS. V was clipped by 2 bases and J by 6 bases, with 13 bases between them. The CDR3: CASSELQGSNGYTF. CDR3 sequence (DNA): TGTGCCAGCAGTGAACTCCAGGGTTCCAATGGCTACACCTTC.

The V and J genes are TRBV27 and TRBJ2-7; D not resolved. Between the trimmed V and J ends, which lost 9 bases and 2 bases, there was a span of 23 bases. Germline V gene sequence: CDR1 MNHEY, CDR2 SMNVEV (reference sequence). The CDR3 extends over 16 amino acids. CDR3: CARSIKTFISPYEQYF. The CDR3 nucleotides read TGTGCCAGGTCGATTAAGACATTTATATCGCCCTACGAGCAGTACTTC.

CDR3 in amino acids: CASSRTGTSTDTQYF. The CDR3, as DNA: TGTGCCAGTAGTCGGACCGGGACAAGCACAGATACGCAGTATTTT. The chain employs TRBV19 and TRBJ2-3; the D gene is possibly TRBD1 (6 bases). V lost 5 bases to trimming and J lost 0 bases, with 12 bases between them. The CDR3 runs to 15 residues. Germline assignment: CDR1 LNHDA and CDR2 SQIVND (reference sequence).

This sequence joins TRBV5-1 and TRBJ2-6; TRBD1 matches at 9 bases. CDR1 is SGHRS, CDR2 YFSETQ, per germline. CDR3 length: 17 amino acids. Trimming cost V 7 bases and J 0 bases; bases outside gene matches: 8. The CDR3 loop is CASDPGQGASGANVLTF. The CDR3 DNA is TGCGCCAGCGACCCGGGACAGGGAGCCTCTGGGGCCAACGTCCTGACTTTC.

The chain uses TRBV18 and TRBJ2-2; 7 nucleotides line up with TRBD1. With V trimmed by 5 bases and J by 5 bases, 5 bases remained unmatched. Germline CDR1 is KGHSH and CDR2 is LQKENI. CDR3 length: 14 amino acids. The CDR3 coding sequence is TGTGCCAGCTCAACCGGCAGGGGGACCGGGGAGCTGTTTTTT. This sequence encodes CASSTGRGTGELFF.

The V gene is TRBV27, the J gene TRBJ1-2; 9 nucleotides match TRBD1. The germline V gene has CDR1 MNHEY and CDR2 SMNVEV (reference sequence). This CDR3 has 16 amino acids. Germline trimming cut 0 bases from V and 7 bases from J; bases unmatched to any gene: 9. CDR3 in DNA: TGTGCCAGCAGTTTATCTTCCGCGGGACAGGGAGGTGGCTACACCTTC. It encodes CASSLSSAGQGGGYTF.

V and J are TRBV29-1 and TRBJ1-1; D ambiguous. The CDR3 has 13 amino acids. CDR1 and CDR2 (germline): SQVTM, ANQGSEA. V was shortened by 6 bases and J by 3 bases, with 14 bases between the two germline ends. CDR3 in amino acids: CSVVKAIHTEAFF. CDR3 in DNA: TGCAGCGTAGTCAAAGCGATCCACACTGAAGCTTTCTTT.

The V and J genes are TRBV7-3 and TRBJ2-3, with TRBD2 matching over 13 bases. V was pared by 4 bases and J by 2 bases, with 3 bases of the junction left unmatched. Germline-derived CDR1 and CDR2 are SGHTA and FQGTGA. This CDR3 has 16 amino acids. CDR3 loop: CASSWGLAGFTDTQYF. The CDR3 nucleotides are TGTGCCAGCAGCTGGGGACTAGCGGGATTCACAGATACGCAGTATTTT.

The chain employs TRBV4-3 and TRBJ2-3; 12 bases are shared with TRBD2. V trimming: 1 base; J trimming: 3 bases; junction bases outside the gene matches: 5. Germline CDR1 LGHNA, CDR2 YSLEER. CDR3 length equals 17 residues. The CDR3 spells CASSQVKTSGSTDTQYF. In DNA form, the CDR3 reads TGCGCCAGCAGCCAAGTCAAGACTAGCGGGAGTACAGATACGCAGTATTTT.